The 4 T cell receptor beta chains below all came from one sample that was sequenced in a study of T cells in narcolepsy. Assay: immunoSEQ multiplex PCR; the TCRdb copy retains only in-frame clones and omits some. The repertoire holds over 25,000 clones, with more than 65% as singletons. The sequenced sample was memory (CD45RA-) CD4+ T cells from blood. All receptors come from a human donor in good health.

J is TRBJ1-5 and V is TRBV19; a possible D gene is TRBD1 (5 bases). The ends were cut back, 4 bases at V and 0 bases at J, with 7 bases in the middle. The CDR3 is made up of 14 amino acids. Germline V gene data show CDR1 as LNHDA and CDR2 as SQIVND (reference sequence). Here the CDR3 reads CASSRGPSNQPQHF. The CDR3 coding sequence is TGTGCCAGTAGTAGGGGACCTAGCAATCAGCCCCAGCATTTT.

The CDR3, as DNA: TGTGCCAGCAGTTCCGGGACTAGCGGGACCCGGGGCACAGATACGCAGTATTTT. Residues: CASSSGTSGTRGTDTQYF. V and J are TRBV28 and TRBJ2-3, with 13 bases that match TRBD2. The CDR3 is 18 amino acids. The germline V gene encodes CDR1 MDHEN and CDR2 SYDVKM. The V gene end was trimmed by 4 bases and the J gene end by 1 base; junction bases not matched to a gene: 8.

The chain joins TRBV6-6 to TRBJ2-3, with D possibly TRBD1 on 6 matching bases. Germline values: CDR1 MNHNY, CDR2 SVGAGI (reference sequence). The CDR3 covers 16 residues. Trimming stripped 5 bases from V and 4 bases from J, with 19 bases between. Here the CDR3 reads CASSNAQGRGADTQYF. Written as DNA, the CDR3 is TGTGCCAGCAGTAACGCCCAGGGGCGCGGCGCAGATACGCAGTATTTT.

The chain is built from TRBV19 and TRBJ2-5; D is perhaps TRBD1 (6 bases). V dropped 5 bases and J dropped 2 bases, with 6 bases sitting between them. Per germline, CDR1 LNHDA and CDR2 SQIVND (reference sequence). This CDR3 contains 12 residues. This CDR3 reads CASSGQQETQYF. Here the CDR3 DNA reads TGTGCCAGTAGTGGACAGCAAGAGACCCAGTACTTC.